This TCR beta chain appears in the sequencing data of a study of shared clonotypes between healthy human individuals. Study information: Each donor's CD8 memory used one plate, CD8 naive two, each CD4 subset three.

Every subset had its genomic DNA shared out evenly among several immunoSEQ plates. Original processing methods: Sequence data from immunoSEQ were junction-only and lacked quality scores; consequently, filtering differed. Measured with immunoSEQ multiplex PCR; TCRdb has only the in-frame clones, and not every one. From that table come the V and J calls and clone size; the DNA was used to work out D and trimming. The sample contains some 2.1 million clones, 90% to 95% of which appear only once. Trimming pared 7 bases from V and 5 bases from J, leaving 12 bases between. Germline V lookup: CDR1 LNHDA, CDR2 SQIVND (reference sequence). The CDR3 contains 13 residues. CD45RO-negative, CCR7-selected cells formed the naive CD8 fraction, which excluded terminally differentiated effector memory CD45RA+ cells. General study findings and limits: Naive subsets generally exceeded memory subsets in estimated richness.

This clone was observed a few times. The antigen is unknown. The chain links TRBV19 to TRBJ2-1; no reliable D call. Specimen: naive CD8+ T cells from PBMCs. The receptor was isolated from a young man in good health. Some clones in this sample may be carry-over from other donors' samples. Written as DNA, the CDR3 is TGTGCCAGTACACAGCGAGAACACAATGAGCAGTTCTTC. Its translation: CASTQREHNEQFF. Looking up the rest from reference TRBV19 and TRBJ2-1 gives the full variable domain: DGGITQSPKYLFRKEGQNVTLSCEQNLNHDAMYWYRQDPGQGLRLIYYSQIVNDFQKGDIAEGYSVSREKKESFPLTVTSAQKNPTAFYLCASTQREHNEQFFGPGTRLTVL.